A single sample gave rise to the 25 T cell receptor beta chains below, sequenced in a study of CXCR3-negative and CXCR3-positive naive CD8 T cells. The method, 5' RACE with UMI labels, was used to prepare the TRB cDNA libraries. Using the 5' RACE reads, TCRdb records one entry per CDR3 protein without DNA. The table for this sample gives tens of thousands of distinct CDR3 sequences. Study results and caveats: Relative to CXCR3-negative naive cells, CXCR3-positive naive cells had more hydrophobic TRB CDR3s.

For these TCRs, the target antigens are not known. Sequencing was done on a sample of naive CXCR3+ CD8+ T cells from blood. The subset: CD45RO-CCR7+CD27+CD95- naive CD8+ T cells expressing CXCR3 (TNR3+). These receptors were collected from a human donor in good health. Some clones in this sample may be carry-over from other donors' samples.

The rearrangement uses TRBV6-5 and TRBJ2-2. The CDR3 is 15 residues long. Germline V CDR1 and CDR2: MNHEY, SVGAGI. CDR3 amino acids: CASSYTGKNTGELFF.

CDR3: CASSPTGGDYEQYF. This chain connects TRBV7-9 to TRBJ2-7; the D call from TCRdb, TRBD1, cannot be confirmed without DNA. This CDR3 has 14 amino acids. CDR1 and CDR2 (germline): SEHNR, FQNEAQ (reference sequence).

The J gene is TRBJ2-7, the V gene TRBV6-5; TCRdb's D gene call, TRBD1, goes unchecked for lack of DNA. Germline assignment: CDR1 MNHEY and CDR2 SVGAGI. The CDR3 is 15 amino acids. The chain's CDR3 is CASSYSGGQANEQYF.

The chain has TRBV19 and TRBJ2-7; the D gene TCRdb calls, TRBD1, cannot be checked with no DNA. Germline V gene sequence: CDR1 LNHDA, CDR2 SQIVND (reference sequence). CDR3 size: 16 residues. The CDR3: CASSTRDRGSVYEQYF.

The chain has TRBV7-8 and TRBJ2-3; TCRdb selects TRBD1, and the lack of DNA leaves this call unchecked. Looked up from germline, CDR1 is SGHVS and CDR2 is FQNEAQ. The CDR3 consists of 16 residues. CDR3 loop: CASRRTGGLVIDTQYF.

The chain has TRBV20-1 and TRBJ2-1. CDR3 length equals 14 residues. Germline assignment: CDR1 DFQATT and CDR2 SNEGSKA (reference sequence). The CDR3 sequence is CSARDLTDYNEQFF.

CDR3 protein: CASSPGRGPAKETQYF. The rearrangement links TRBV11-2 to TRBJ2-5; TCRdb indicates TRBD1, and absent DNA this call remains unverified. The CDR3 runs to 16 residues. Per germline, CDR1 SGHAT and CDR2 FQNNGV.

CDR3 sequence reads: CASSPQRGGRETQYF. The J gene is TRBJ2-5, the V gene TRBV3-1; no DNA is available, so the TRBD2 call from TCRdb remains unchecked. The germline gives CDR1 LGHDT, CDR2 YNNKEL (reference sequence). The CDR3 is 15 residues long.

The genes are TRBV28 and TRBJ1-3. Germline V gene data show CDR1 as MDHEN and CDR2 as SYDVKM. The CDR3 contains 15 residues. The CDR3 protein is CASSFAPFSGNTIYF.

The V and J genes are TRBV5-1 and TRBJ2-3; TCRdb reports TRBD2, a call that lacks DNA to check it against. Germline CDR1 is SGHRS and CDR2 is YFSETQ. The CDR3 totals 15 residues. The chain's CDR3 is CASSLGGLALDTQYF.

The chain recombines TRBV5-1 with TRBJ2-7; the D call from TCRdb, TRBD1, cannot be confirmed without DNA. Germline CDR1 SGHRS, CDR2 YFSETQ. This CDR3 has 13 amino acids. CDR3: CASSFKGGYEQYF.

The J gene is TRBJ2-1, the V gene TRBV5-1. Germline assignment: CDR1 SGHRS and CDR2 YFSETQ. The CDR3 spans 12 residues. The CDR3 spells CASRDPYNEQFF.

The CDR3 spells CASSLVAGGEISEETQYF. This rearrangement joins TRBV28 to TRBJ2-5; TCRdb outputs TRBD2, but without DNA this stays unchecked. Looked up from germline, CDR1 is MDHEN and CDR2 is SYDVKM. CDR3 length: 18 residues.

This chain uses TRBV12-3 or TRBV12-4 with TRBJ2-3; TCRdb gives TRBD2 as the D gene, but with no DNA this cannot be confirmed. This CDR3 spans 12 amino acids. This CDR3 is CASSEGTDTQYF.

The chain recombines TRBV6-6 with TRBJ1-3. The germline gives CDR1 MNHNY, CDR2 SVGAGI (reference sequence). The CDR3 is 13 amino acids. This chain's CDR3 is CASRAMEGNTIYF.

The chain has TRBV5-1 and TRBJ2-3; the TCRdb D gene call, TRBD2, has no DNA to confirm it. CDR1 and CDR2 (germline): SGHRS, YFSETQ. The CDR3 has 15 residues. The CDR3 spells CASSFLAGVEDTQYF.

J is TRBJ2-5 and V is TRBV18; TCRdb lists TRBD2, though no DNA is available to test this call. The germline V gene encodes CDR1 KGHSH and CDR2 LQKENI. This CDR3 is built from 15 residues. This chain's CDR3 is CASSPSEEAIETQYF.

The chain recombines TRBV4-3 with TRBJ1-1; TCRdb's D gene call, TRBD1, goes unchecked for lack of DNA. Germline assignment: CDR1 LGHNA and CDR2 YSLEER. CDR3 length: 17 residues. CDR3 in amino acids: CASSQSEGRHMNTEAFF.

This chain links TRBV12-3 or TRBV12-4 with TRBJ2-4; the D call from TCRdb, TRBD2, cannot be confirmed without DNA. This CDR3 is built from 14 residues. CDR3 loop: CASSFVEGPDIQYF.

The chain recombines TRBV20-1 with TRBJ1-5; absent DNA, TCRdb's TRBD1 call cannot be checked. This CDR3 has 16 amino acids. From germline, CDR1 is DFQATT and CDR2 SNEGSKA (reference sequence). The CDR3 here is CSARDHEFLFREPQHF.

The chain employs TRBV7-6 and TRBJ1-1. The CDR3 spans 16 residues. From germline, CDR1 is SGHVS and CDR2 FNYEAQ. CDR3 residues: CASSPNSPGRHTEAFF.

J is TRBJ2-7 and V is TRBV28. From germline, CDR1 is MDHEN and CDR2 SYDVKM. CDR3 length: 13 amino acids. The CDR3: CASSFLGTYEQCF.

This chain links TRBV28 with TRBJ2-2; TCRdb lists TRBD1, though no DNA is available to test this call. The CDR3 sequence is 15 residues long. Germline CDR1 and CDR2: MDHEN and SYDVKM. CDR3 protein: CASSSTGAGTGELFF.

This chain joins TRBV19 and TRBJ2-7; the TRBD1 assignment by TCRdb is unverifiable without DNA. There are 14 residues in the CDR3. Germline V gene lookup returns CDR1 LNHDA and CDR2 SQIVND (reference sequence). CDR3 in amino acids: CASAPTGASYEQYF. Full variable domain (outside the CDR3, taken from reference TRBV19 and TRBJ2-7): DGGITQSPKYLFRKEGQNVTLSCEQNLNHDAMYWYRQDPGQGLRLIYYSQIVNDFQKGDIAEGYSVSREKKESFPLTVTSAQKNPTAFYLCASAPTGASYEQYFGPGTRLTVT.

This rearrangement joins TRBV24-1 to TRBJ2-1. The CDR3 runs to 15 residues. The germline gives CDR1 KGHDR, CDR2 SFDVKD. The CDR3 here is CATSDSGYNYNEQFF.